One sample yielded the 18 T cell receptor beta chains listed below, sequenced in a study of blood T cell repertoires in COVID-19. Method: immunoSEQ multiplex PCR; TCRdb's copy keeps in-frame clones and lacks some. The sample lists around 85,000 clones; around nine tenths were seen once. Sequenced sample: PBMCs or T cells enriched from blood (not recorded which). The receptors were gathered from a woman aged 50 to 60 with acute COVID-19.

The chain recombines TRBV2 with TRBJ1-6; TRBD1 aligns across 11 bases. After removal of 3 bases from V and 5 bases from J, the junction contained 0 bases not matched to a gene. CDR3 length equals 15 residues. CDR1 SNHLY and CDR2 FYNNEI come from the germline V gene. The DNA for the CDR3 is TGTGCCAGCAGTGAGGGACAGGGGGATAATTCACCCCTCCACTTT. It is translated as CASSEGQGDNSPLHF.

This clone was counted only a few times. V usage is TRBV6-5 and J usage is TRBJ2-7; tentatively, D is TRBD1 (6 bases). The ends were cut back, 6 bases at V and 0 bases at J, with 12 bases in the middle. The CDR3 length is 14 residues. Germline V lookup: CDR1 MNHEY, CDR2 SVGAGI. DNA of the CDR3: TGTGCCAGCAGCGTGGGGGCAAGCTCCTACGAGCAGTACTTC. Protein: CASSVGASSYEQYF.

The CDR3 DNA reads as TGTGCCAGTAGTATAGGGGGGGACAGGGGTGGCACTGAAGCTTTCTTT. Protein sequence: CASSIGGDRGGTEAFF. The chain combines TRBV19 with TRBJ1-1; 10 positions match TRBD1. Germline trimming cut 1 base from V and 4 bases from J; bases unmatched to any gene: 6. This CDR3 has 16 amino acids. Germline loops: CDR1 LNHDA, CDR2 SQIVND (reference sequence).

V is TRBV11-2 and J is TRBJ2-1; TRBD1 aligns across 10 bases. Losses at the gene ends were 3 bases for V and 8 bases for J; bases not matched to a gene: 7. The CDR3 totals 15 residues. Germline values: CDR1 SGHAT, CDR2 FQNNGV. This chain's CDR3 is CASSFWDRGIDEQFF. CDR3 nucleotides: TGTGCCAGCAGCTTTTGGGACAGGGGAATAGATGAGCAGTTCTTC. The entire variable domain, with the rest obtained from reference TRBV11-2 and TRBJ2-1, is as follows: EAGVAQSPRYKIIEKRQSVAFWCNPISGHATLYWYQQILGQGPKLLIQFQNNGVVDDSQLPKDRFSAERLKGVDSTLKIQPAKLEDSAVYLCASSFWDRGIDEQFFGPGTRLTVL.

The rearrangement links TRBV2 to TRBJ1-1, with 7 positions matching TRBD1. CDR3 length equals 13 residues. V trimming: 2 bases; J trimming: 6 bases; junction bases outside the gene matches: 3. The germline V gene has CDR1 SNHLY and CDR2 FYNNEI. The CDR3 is CASSESDRSEAFF. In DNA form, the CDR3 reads TGTGCCAGCAGTGAATCGGACAGGTCTGAAGCTTTCTTT.

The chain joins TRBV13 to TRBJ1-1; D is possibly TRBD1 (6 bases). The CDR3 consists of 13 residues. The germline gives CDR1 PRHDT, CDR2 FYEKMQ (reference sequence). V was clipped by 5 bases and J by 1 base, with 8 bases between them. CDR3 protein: CASSRTANTEAFF. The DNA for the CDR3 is TGTGCCAGCAGCCGGACAGCGAACACTGAAGCTTTCTTT.

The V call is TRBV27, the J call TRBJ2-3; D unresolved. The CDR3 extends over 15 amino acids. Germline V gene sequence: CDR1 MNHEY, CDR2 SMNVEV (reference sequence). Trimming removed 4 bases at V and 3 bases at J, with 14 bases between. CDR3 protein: CASSYGAKLTDTQYF. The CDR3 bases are TGTGCCAGCAGTTACGGAGCTAAATTGACAGATACGCAGTATTTT.

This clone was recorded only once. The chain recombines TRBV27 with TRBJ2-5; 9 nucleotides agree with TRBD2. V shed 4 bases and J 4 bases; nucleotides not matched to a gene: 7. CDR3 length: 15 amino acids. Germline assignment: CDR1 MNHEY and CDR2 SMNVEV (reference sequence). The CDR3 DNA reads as TGTGCCAGCAGTTATAGCGGGAGCGTAGGAGAGACCCAGTACTTC. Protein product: CASSYSGSVGETQYF.

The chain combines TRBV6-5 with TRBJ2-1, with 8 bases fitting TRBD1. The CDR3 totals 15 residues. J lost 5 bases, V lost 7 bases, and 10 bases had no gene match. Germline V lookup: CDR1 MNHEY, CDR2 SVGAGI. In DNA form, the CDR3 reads TGTGCCAGCATTAGATACCAGGGGGCGAACAATGAGCAGTTCTTC. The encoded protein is CASIRYQGANNEQFF.

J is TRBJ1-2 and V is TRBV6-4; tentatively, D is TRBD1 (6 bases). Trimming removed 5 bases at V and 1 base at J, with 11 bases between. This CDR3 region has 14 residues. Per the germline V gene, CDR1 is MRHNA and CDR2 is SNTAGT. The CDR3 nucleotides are TGTGCCAGCAGTCCTGGGGACAATAACTATGGCTACACCTTC. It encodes CASSPGDNNYGYTF.

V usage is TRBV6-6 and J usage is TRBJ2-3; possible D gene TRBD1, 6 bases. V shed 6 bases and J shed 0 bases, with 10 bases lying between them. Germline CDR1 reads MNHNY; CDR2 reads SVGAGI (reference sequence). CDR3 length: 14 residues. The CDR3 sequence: CASRDSHSTDTQYF. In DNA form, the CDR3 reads TGTGCCAGCAGGGACAGTCACAGCACAGATACGCAGTATTTT.

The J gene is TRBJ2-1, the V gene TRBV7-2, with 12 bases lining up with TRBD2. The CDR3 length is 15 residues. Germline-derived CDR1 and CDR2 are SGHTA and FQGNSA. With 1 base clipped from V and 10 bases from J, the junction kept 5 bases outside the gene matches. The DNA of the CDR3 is TGTGCCAGCAGCTTAGGCCTAGCGGGGGGGAGGGAGCAGTTCTTC. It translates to CASSLGLAGGREQFF.

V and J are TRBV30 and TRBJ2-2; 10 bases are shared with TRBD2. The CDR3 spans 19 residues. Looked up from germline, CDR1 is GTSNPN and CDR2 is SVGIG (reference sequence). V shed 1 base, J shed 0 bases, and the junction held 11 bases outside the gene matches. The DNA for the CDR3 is TGTGCCTGGAGTGCTTATAGGCTAGCGGGAGCCCCGAACACCGGGGAGCTGTTTTTT. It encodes CAWSAYRLAGAPNTGELFF.

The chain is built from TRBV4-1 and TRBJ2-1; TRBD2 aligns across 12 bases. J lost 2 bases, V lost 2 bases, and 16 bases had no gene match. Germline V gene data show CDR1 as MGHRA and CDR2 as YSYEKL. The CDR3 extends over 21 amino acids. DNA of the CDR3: TGCGCCAGCAGCCAACGACAGCTAGCGGGAGGGCTTCTCATGCCCTACAATGAGCAGTTCTTC. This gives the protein CASSQRQLAGGLLMPYNEQFF.

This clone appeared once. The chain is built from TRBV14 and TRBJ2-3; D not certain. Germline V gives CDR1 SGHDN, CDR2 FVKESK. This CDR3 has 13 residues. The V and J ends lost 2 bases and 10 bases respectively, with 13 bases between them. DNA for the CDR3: TGTGCCAGCAGCCAAAGCGTTGAGATTCCGCAGTATTTT. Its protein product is CASSQSVEIPQYF.

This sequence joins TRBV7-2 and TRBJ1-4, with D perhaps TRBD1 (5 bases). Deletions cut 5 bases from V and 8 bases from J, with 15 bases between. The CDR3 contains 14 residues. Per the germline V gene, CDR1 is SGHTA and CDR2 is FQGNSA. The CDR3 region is CASSLRETREKLFF. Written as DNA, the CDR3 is TGTGCCAGCAGCCTCAGGGAAACGAGAGAAAAACTGTTTTTT.

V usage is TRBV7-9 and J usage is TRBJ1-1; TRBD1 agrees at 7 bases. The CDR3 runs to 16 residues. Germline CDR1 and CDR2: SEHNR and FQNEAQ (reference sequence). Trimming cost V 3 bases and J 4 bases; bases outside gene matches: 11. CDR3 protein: CASSFFRDSGSTEAFF. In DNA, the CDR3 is TGTGCCAGCAGCTTCTTCCGGGACAGCGGGTCCACTGAAGCTTTCTTT.

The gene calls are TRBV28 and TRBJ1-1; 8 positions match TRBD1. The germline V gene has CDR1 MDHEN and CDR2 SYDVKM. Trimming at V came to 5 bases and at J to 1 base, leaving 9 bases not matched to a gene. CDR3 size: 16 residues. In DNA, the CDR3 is TGTGCCAGCAGTCCTGGAGGGACAGGACAGAACACTGAAGCTTTCTTT. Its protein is CASSPGGTGQNTEAFF.